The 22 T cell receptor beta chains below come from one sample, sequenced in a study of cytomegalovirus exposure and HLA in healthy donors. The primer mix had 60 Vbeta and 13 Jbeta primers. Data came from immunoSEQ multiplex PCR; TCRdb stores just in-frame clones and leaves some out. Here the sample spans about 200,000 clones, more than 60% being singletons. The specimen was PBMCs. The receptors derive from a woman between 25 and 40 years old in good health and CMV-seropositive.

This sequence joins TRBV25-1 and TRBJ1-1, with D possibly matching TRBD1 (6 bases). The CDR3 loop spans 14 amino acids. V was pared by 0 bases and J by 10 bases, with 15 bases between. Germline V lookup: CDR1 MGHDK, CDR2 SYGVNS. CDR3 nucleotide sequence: TGTGCCAGCAGTGAATATCGGGGGGTAGGGGGAGCTTTCTTT. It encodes CASSEYRGVGGAFF.

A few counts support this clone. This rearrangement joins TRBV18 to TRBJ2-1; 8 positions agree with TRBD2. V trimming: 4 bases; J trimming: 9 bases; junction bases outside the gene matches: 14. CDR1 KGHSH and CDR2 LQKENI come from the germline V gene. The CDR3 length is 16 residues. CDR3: CASSLIGTRDGGEQFF. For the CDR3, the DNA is TGTGCCAGCTCACTGATTGGGACTAGAGATGGAGGTGAGCAGTTCTTC.

For the CDR3, the DNA is TGTGCCAGCAGCTCCGGTGGGGGCGGAGGCTGGGTCCAAGAGACCCAGTACTTC. Translated: CASSSGGGGGWVQETQYF. The chain has TRBV11-2 and TRBJ2-5; perhaps TRBD1 as D (6 bases). The CDR3 covers 18 residues. V gave up 4 bases and J gave up 1 base, with 22 bases separating them. Germline CDR1 is SGHAT and CDR2 is FQNNGV.

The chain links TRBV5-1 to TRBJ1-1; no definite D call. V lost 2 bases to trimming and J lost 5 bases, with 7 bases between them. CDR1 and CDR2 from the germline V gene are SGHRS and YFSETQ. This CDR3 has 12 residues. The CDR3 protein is CASSFGDTEAFF. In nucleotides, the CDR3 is TGCGCCAGCAGCTTCGGGGATACTGAAGCTTTCTTT. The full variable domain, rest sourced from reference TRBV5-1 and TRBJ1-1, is KAGVTQTPRYLIKTRGQQVTLSCSPISGHRSVSWYQQTPGQGLQFLFEYFSETQRNKGNFPGRFSGRQFSNSRSEMNVSTLELGDSALYLCASSFGDTEAFFGQGTRLTVV.

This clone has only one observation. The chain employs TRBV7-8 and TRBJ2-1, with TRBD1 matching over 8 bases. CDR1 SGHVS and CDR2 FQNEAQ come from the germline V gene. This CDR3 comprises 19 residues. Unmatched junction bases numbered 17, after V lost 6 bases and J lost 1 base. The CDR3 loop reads CASSRHTGAGGKSYNEQFF. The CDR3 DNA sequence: TGTGCCAGCAGTAGACACACCGGGGCAGGGGGCAAGTCCTACAATGAGCAGTTCTTC.

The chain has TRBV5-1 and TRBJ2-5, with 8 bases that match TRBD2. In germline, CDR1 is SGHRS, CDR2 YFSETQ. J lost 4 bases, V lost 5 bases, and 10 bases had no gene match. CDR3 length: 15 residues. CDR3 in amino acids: CASSFSGTTGETQYF. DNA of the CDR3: TGCGCCAGCAGTTTTAGCGGGACGACAGGAGAGACCCAGTACTTC.

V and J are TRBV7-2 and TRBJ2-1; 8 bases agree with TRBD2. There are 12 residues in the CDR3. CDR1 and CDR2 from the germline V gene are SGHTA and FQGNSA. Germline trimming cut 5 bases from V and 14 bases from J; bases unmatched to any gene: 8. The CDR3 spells CASSLPRGEKFF. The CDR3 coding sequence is TGTGCCAGCAGCCTACCGCGGGGGGAAAAGTTCTTC.

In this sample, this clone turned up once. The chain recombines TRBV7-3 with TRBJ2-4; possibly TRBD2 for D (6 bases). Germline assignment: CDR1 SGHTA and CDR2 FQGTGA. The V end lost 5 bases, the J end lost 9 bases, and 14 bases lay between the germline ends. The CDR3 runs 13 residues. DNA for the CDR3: TGTGCCAGCAGCATGGAGGGGTCTGGCATTCAGTACTTC. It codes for CASSMEGSGIQYF. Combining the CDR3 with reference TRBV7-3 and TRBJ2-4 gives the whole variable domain GAGVSQTPSNKVTEKGKYVELRCDPISGHTALYWYRQSLGQGPEFLIYFQGTGAADDSGLPNDRFFAVRPEGSVSTLKIQRTERGDSAVYLCASSMEGSGIQYFGAGTRLSVL.

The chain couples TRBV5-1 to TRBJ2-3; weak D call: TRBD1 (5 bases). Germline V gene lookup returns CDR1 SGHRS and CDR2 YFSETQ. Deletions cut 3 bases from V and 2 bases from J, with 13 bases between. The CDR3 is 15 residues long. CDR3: CASSSQGPHTDTQYF. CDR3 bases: TGCGCCAGCAGCTCCCAGGGTCCCCACACAGATACGCAGTATTTT.

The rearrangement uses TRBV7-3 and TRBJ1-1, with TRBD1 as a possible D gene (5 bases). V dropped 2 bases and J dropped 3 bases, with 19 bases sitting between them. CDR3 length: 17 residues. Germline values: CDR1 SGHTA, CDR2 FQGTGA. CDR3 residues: CASSLPSTAPRDTEAFF. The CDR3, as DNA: TGTGCCAGCAGCTTACCCTCGACAGCACCACGGGACACTGAAGCTTTCTTT. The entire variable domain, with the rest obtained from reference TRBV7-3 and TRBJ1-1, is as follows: GAGVSQTPSNKVTEKGKYVELRCDPISGHTALYWYRQSLGQGPEFLIYFQGTGAADDSGLPNDRFFAVRPEGSVSTLKIQRTERGDSAVYLCASSLPSTAPRDTEAFFGQGTRLTVV.

The CDR3 loop is CAWSLSGLAGGPSYNEQFF. In DNA, the CDR3 is TGTGCCTGGAGTCTTAGCGGCCTAGCGGGGGGACCATCCTACAATGAGCAGTTCTTC. This chain joins TRBV30 and TRBJ2-1, with 11 bases lining up with TRBD2. The CDR3 spans 19 residues. The V and J ends lost 2 bases and 1 base, in that order; junction bases with no gene match: 13. In germline, CDR1 is GTSNPN, CDR2 SVGIG (reference sequence).

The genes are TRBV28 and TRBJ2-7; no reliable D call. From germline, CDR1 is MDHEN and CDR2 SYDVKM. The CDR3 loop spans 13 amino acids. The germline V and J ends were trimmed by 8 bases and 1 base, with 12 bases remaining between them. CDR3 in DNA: TGTGCCAGCGAAACCGCCAGATCCTACGAGCAGTACTTC. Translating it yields CASETARSYEQYF. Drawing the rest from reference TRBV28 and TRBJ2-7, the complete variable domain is DVKVTQSSRYLVKRTGEKVFLECVQDMDHENMFWYRQDPGLGLRLIYFSYDVKMKEKGDIPEGYSVSREKKERFSLILESASTNQTSMYLCASETARSYEQYFGPGTRLTVT.

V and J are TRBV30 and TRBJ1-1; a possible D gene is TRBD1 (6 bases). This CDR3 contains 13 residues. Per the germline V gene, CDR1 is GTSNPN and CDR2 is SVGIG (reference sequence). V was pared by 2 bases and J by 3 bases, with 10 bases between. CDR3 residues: CAWSNRADTEAFF. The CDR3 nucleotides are TGTGCCTGGAGTAACAGGGCAGACACTGAAGCTTTCTTT.

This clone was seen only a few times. The CDR3: CASSLFPSGTSGSDGELFF. The CDR3 DNA reads TGTGCCAGCAGTTTATTCCCCTCCGGGACTAGCGGGAGTGACGGGGAGCTGTTTTTT. This chain links TRBV28 with TRBJ2-2, with 14 bases fitting TRBD2. J was trimmed by 7 bases and V by 1 base; bases with no gene match: 11. Germline V lookup: CDR1 MDHEN, CDR2 SYDVKM. This CDR3 comprises 19 residues. The complete variable domain, with remaining parts taken from reference TRBV28 and TRBJ2-2, reads DVKVTQSSRYLVKRTGEKVFLECVQDMDHENMFWYRQDPGLGLRLIYFSYDVKMKEKGDIPEGYSVSREKKERFSLILESASTNQTSMYLCASSLFPSGTSGSDGELFFGEGSRLTVL.

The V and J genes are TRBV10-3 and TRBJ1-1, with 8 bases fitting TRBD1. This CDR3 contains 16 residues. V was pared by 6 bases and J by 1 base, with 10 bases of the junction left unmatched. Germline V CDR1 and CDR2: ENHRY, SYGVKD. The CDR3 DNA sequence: TGTGCCATCAGCCCTGCACTGGGACAGGAGAACACTGAAGCTTTCTTT. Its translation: CAISPALGQENTEAFF.

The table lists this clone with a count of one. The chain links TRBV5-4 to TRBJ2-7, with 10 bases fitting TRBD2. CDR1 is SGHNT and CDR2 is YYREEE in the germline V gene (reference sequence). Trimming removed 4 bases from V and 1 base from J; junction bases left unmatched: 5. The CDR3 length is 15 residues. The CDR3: CASSERTSGSYEQYF. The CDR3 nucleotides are TGTGCCAGCAGCGAAAGGACTAGCGGATCCTACGAGCAGTACTTC.

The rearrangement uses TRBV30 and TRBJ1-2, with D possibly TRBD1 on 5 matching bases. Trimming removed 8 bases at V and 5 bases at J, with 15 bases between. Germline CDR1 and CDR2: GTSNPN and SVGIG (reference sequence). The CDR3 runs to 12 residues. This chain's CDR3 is CALTDHLYGYTF. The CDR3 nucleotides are TGTGCCCTGACAGACCATTTATATGGCTACACCTTC.

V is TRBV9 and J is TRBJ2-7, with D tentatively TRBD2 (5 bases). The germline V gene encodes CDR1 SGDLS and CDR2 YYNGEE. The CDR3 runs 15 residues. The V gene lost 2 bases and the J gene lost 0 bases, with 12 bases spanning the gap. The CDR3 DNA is TGTGCCAGCAGCGTCGGGTTAGCGCGCTCCTACGAGCAGTACTTC. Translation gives CASSVGLARSYEQYF.

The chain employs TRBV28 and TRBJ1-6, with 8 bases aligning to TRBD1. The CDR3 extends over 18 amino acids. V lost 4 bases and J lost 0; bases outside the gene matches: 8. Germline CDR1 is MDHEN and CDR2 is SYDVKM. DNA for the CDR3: TGTGCCAGCAGTTCCCCGGGACAGGCAAGCTCCTATAATTCACCCCTCCACTTT. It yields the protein CASSSPGQASSYNSPLHF.

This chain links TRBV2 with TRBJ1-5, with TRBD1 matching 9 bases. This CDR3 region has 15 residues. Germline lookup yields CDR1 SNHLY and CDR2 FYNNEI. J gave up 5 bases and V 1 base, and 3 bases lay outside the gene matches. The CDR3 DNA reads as TGTGCCAGCAGTGAAGGGACAGGGGTTCATCAGCCCCAGCATTTT. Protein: CASSEGTGVHQPQHF.

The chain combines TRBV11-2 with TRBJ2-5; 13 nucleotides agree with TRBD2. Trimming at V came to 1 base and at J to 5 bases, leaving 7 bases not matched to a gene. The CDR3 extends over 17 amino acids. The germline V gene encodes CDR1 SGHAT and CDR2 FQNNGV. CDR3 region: CASSLGGTSGKGETQYF. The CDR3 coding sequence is TGTGCCAGCAGCTTAGGCGGGACTAGCGGGAAAGGGGAGACCCAGTACTTC.

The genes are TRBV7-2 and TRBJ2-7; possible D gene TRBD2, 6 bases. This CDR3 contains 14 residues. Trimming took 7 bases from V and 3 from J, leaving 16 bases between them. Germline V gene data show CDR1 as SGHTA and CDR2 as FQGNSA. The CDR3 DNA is TGTGCCAGCACCTACTCAGCGGGCAACTACGAGCAGTACTTC. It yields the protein CASTYSAGNYEQYF.